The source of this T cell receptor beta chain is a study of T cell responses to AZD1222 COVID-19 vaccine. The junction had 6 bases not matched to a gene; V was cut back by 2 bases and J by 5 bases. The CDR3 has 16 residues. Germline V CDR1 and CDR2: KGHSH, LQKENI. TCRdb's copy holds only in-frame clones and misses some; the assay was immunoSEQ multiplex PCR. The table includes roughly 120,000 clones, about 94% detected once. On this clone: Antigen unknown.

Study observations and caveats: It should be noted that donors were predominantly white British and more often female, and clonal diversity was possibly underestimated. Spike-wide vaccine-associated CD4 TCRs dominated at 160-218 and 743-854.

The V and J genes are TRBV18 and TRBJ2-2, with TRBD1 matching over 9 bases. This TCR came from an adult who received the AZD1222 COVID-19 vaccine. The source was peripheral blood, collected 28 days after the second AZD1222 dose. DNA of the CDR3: TGTGCCAGCTCACCAGGGACAGGGCCCATTACCGGGGAGCTGTTTTTT. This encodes CASSPGTGPITGELFF. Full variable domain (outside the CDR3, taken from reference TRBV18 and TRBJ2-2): NAGVMQNPRHLVRRRGQEARLRCSPMKGHSHVYWYRQLPEEGLKFMVYLQKENIIDESGMPKERFSAEFPKEGPSILRIQQVVRGDSAAYFCASSPGTGPITGELFFGEGSRLTVL.